The 7 T cell receptor beta chains given below trace back to one sample, sequenced in a study of vaccination and CD4 T cells after COVID-19. As for treatment: approximately nine-day PBMC culture with coronavirus spike peptide pools or control peptides (ViraFEST assay). These TCRs' antigens remain unknown. The assay that was used to sequence DNA from cultured CD4+ T cells was the Oncomine TCR Beta short-read assay. TCRdb recomputed calls from the PCR reads with MiXCR, one row per CDR3 protein. The table includes roughly 7,000 distinct CDR3 sequences, less than 75% detected once. Sequences were obtained from CD4+ T cells from blood, cultured in vitro. The receptors here all came from a human donor who had recovered from COVID-19.

In its sample, this clonotype was seen a few times. The V and J genes are TRBV27 and TRBJ1-5, with D unresolved. Germline V gives CDR1 MNHEY, CDR2 SMNVEV (reference sequence). The CDR3 runs to 12 residues. V dropped 3 bases and J dropped 4 bases, with 4 bases sitting between them. The CDR3: CASSFLNQPQHF. As DNA, the CDR3 is TGTGCCAGCAGTTTCCTTAATCAGCCCCAGCATTTT.

The V gene is TRBV6-2 or TRBV6-3, the J gene TRBJ2-7; 7 bases agree with TRBD2. The V gene's germline CDR1 is MNHEY and CDR2 SVGEGT. The J segment lost 6 bases and the V segment lost 5 bases, leaving 7 bases of the junction unmatched. CDR3 length: 13 amino acids. Written as DNA, the CDR3 is TGTGCCAGCAGTACCCGGACTAGACGCGAGCAGTACTTC. This sequence encodes CASSTRTRREQYF.

The V call is TRBV7-2, the J call TRBJ2-3; 9 nucleotides line up with TRBD2. The ends lost 5 bases at V and 5 bases at J; junction bases unmatched: 8. Germline V gene sequence: CDR1 SGHTA, CDR2 FQGNSA. The CDR3 totals 15 residues. Written as DNA, the CDR3 is TGTGCCAGCAGCCCCGGGGGAGCGGGAGGAGATACGCAGTATTTT. This translates into CASSPGGAGGDTQYF.

This chain links TRBV7-9 with TRBJ2-7; tentative D call: TRBD2 (6 bases). Trimming took off 5 bases at V and 6 bases at J, with 14 bases between the two ends. The CDR3 extends over 13 amino acids. Looked up from germline, CDR1 is SEHNR and CDR2 is FQNEAQ (reference sequence). CDR3 sequence (DNA): TGTGCCAGCAGCCCCCAGGCGGGGCCCGAGCAGTACTTC. Protein sequence: CASSPQAGPEQYF.

The chain has TRBV7-2 and TRBJ1-6; 7 bases align to TRBD1. CDR1 and CDR2 (germline): SGHTA, FQGNSA. The CDR3 length is 16 residues. Trimming removed 5 bases from V and 6 bases from J; junction bases left unmatched: 10. The CDR3 nucleotides read TGTGCCAGCAGCCTATTGACAGGGATGGGTAATTCACCCCTCCACTTT. Protein product: CASSLLTGMGNSPLHF.

The J gene is TRBJ1-5, the V gene TRBV15; D is uncertain. The V and J ends lost 1 base and 0 bases respectively, with 16 bases between them. Per germline, CDR1 LNHNV and CDR2 YYDKDF (reference sequence). The CDR3 is 18 residues long. DNA of the CDR3: TGTGCCACCAGCAGAGGAGGCGGACCGATCAATAGCAATCAGCCCCAGCATTTT. The encoded protein is CATSRGGGPINSNQPQHF. Full variable domain (outside the CDR3, taken from reference TRBV15 and TRBJ1-5): DAMVIQNPRYQVTQFGKPVTLSCSQTLNHNVMYWYQQKSSQAPKLLFHYYDKDFNNEADTPDNFQSRRPNTSFCFLDIRSPGLGDTAMYLCATSRGGGPINSNQPQHFGDGTRLSIL.

This clonotype was observed a single time. V is TRBV20-1 and J is TRBJ1-5; weak D call: TRBD1 (5 bases). The germline V and J ends were trimmed by 3 bases and 1 base, with 13 bases remaining between them. The germline V gene has CDR1 DFQATT and CDR2 SNEGSKA (reference sequence). The CDR3 length is 15 residues. CDR3 DNA sequence: TGCAGTGCTAGTGTCGGGGCTCGGAGCAATCAGCCCCAGCATTTT. It specifies CSASVGARSNQPQHF.